These T cell receptor beta chains were read from a single sample in a study of T cell responses to AZD1222 COVID-19 vaccine. Profiling relied on immunoSEQ multiplex PCR, and the TCRdb table lists in-frame clones only, not all of them. The sample gives around 80,000 clones, approximately 90% of which show up once; approximately 11% is in the top ten. The material was peripheral blood, obtained on day 0 of AZD1222 vaccination. These receptors all stem from an adult in good health. Both conserved end residues are part of each CDR3. Each record gives: D gene, J gene, V gene, clone size, CDR3 DNA, CDR3 protein. D genes are given only for firm matches. A clone size is listed for some rows: how often the clone was seen (once, few, many), or a class if it is expanded.

.	TRBJ1-5	TRBV7-9	.	TGTGCCAGCAGCCTAAATCGGGAGGGACGGCAGCATTTT	CASSLNREGRQHF
.	TRBJ2-6	TRBV3-1/TRBV3-2	.	TGTGCCAGCAGCCAAATGCCCTCTGGGGCCAACGTCCTGACTTTC	CASSQMPSGANVLTF
.	TRBJ1-1	TRBV5-4	few	TGTGCCAGCTGGGGACGCCCGAACACTGAAGCTTTCTTT	CASWGRPNTEAFF
TRBD2	TRBJ2-1	TRBV24-1	.	TGTGCCACCAGTGATCGGACTAGCGGCTACAATGAGCAGTTCTTC	CATSDRTSGYNEQFF
.	TRBJ1-1	TRBV11-2	.	TGTGCCAGCAGCTTAAACGGAGACACTGAAGCTTTCTTT	CASSLNGDTEAFF
TRBD1	TRBJ2-5	TRBV19	.	TGTGCCAGTAGTATACAGGGGGCTCACGAGACCCAGTACTTC	CASSIQGAHETQYF
.	TRBJ2-5	TRBV2	.	TGTGCCAGCACCCAACAAGAGACCCAGTACTTC	CASTQQETQYF
TRBD1	TRBJ2-7	TRBV5-1	.	TGCGCCAGCAGCGCCGGGACAGGGGGTCTGGAGCAGTACTTC	CASSAGTGGLEQYF
.	TRBJ2-5	TRBV4-2	.	TGTGCCAGCAGCCAAGATTACCGGGGCTACCAAGAGACCCAGTACTTC	CASSQDYRGYQETQYF
TRBD1	TRBJ1-2	TRBV10-3	.	TGTGCCATCAGGGGACAGGGTTCGGGTAACTATGGCTACACCTTC	CAIRGQGSGNYGYTF
.	TRBJ1-2	TRBV15	once	TGTGCCACCAGCAGAGATTCAGGGTTGTATGGCTACACCTTC	CATSRDSGLYGYTF
TRBD2	TRBJ2-3	TRBV11-3	.	TGTGCCAGCAGCCCCGGGACTAGCGGAAGCACAGATACGCAGTATTTT	CASSPGTSGSTDTQYF
TRBD1	TRBJ1-2	TRBV29-1	.	TGCAGCGTACTTCGACAGGGGGCGAAAGGCTACACCTTC	CSVLRQGAKGYTF
TRBD2	TRBJ2-5	TRBV5-5	.	TGTGCCAGCAGTCAACTGACTAGCGGGGGGCGAGAGACCCAGTACTTC	CASSQLTSGGRETQYF
.	TRBJ1-1	TRBV5-1	.	TGCGCCAGCAGCTTAGGCACCTTGGGCACTGAAGCTTTCTTT	CASSLGTLGTEAFF
TRBD2	TRBJ2-1	TRBV6-1	once	TGTGCCAGCAGTGAAGGGGCGGGGGACTACAATGAGCAGTTCTTC	CASSEGAGDYNEQFF
.	TRBJ2-1	TRBV15	few	TGTGCCACCAGCAGAGGAGACCGAAATGAGCAGTTCTTC	CATSRGDRNEQFF
.	TRBJ2-2	TRBV3-1/TRBV3-2	.	TGTGCCAGCAGCCAAGTGACTTTCCCCACCGGGGAGCTGTTTTTT	CASSQVTFPTGELFF
.	TRBJ2-2	TRBV27	.	TGTGCCAGCAGTTTAATGTCTCTAGGCGGGGAGCTGTTTTTT	CASSLMSLGGELFF
.	TRBJ2-7	TRBV2	.	TGTGCTAGCGGCGGGTTGGCTAGCAGCTACGAGCAGTACTTC	CASGGLASSYEQYF
.	TRBJ2-3	TRBV4-1	.	TGCGCCAGCAGCTTCGGACGATCAGGTGGCACAGATACGCAGTATTTT	CASSFGRSGGTDTQYF
TRBD2	TRBJ2-3	TRBV10-1	.	TGCGCCAGCAGTGATGGGGCGGGAGGAGACACAGATACGCAGTATTTT	CASSDGAGGDTDTQYF
.	TRBJ2-2	TRBV7-3	.	TGTGCCAGCAGCCCCTGGGGCGATAACGGGGAGCTGTTTTTT	CASSPWGDNGELFF
.	TRBJ1-2	TRBV7-2	.	TGTGCCAGCAGCTTTGACGGGTCGGGTAACTATGGCTACACCTTC	CASSFDGSGNYGYTF
TRBD2	TRBJ2-7	TRBV11-2	.	TGTGCCAGCAGCCCCCCTAGCGGGAGCTACGAGCAGTACTTC	CASSPPSGSYEQYF
TRBD2	TRBJ2-1	TRBV13	once	TGTGCCAGCAGCTTAGTCGGACTAGCGGGATCTCCTTCCTACAATGAGCAGTTCTTC	CASSLVGLAGSPSYNEQFF
.	TRBJ1-3	TRBV11-2	.	TGTGCCAGCAGCCCCTATCCCTGGGGGCCAGGAAACACCATATATTTT	CASSPYPWGPGNTIYF
.	TRBJ2-3	TRBV9	.	TGTGCCAGCAGCTCGAGGGGAGCGAGGACAGATACGCAGTATTTT	CASSSRGARTDTQYF
.	TRBJ2-1	TRBV2	.	TGTGCCAGCAGAACCGAGGCTGAGCAGTTCTTC	CASRTEAEQFF